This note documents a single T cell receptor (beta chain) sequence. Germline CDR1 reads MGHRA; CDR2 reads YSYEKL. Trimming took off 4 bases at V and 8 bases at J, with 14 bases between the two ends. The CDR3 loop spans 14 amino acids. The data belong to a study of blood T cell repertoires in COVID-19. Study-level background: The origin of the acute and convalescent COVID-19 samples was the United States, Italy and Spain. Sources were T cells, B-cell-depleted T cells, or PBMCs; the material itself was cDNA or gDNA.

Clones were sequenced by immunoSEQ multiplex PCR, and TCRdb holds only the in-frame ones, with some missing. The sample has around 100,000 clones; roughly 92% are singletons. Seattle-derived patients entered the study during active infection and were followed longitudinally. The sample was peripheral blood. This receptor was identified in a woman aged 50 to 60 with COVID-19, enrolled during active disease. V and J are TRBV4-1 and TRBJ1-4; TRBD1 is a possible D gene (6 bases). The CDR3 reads CASSLGGGAEKLFF. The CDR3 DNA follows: TGCGCCAGCAGCCTCGGTGGGGGGGCAGAAAAACTGTTTTTT.